Listed below are T cell receptor beta chains from one sample, sequenced in a study of a mutant IDH1 vaccine in newly diagnosed glioma. TCRdb's table, derived via immunoSEQ multiplex PCR, lists solely in-frame clones and lacks some. The repertoire has tens of thousands of clones, 60% to 75% of them found once; the top ten carry roughly 11%. For these TCRs, the target antigens are not known. The input for sequencing was peripheral blood mononuclear cells (PBMCs), taken from a glioma patient whose treatment included an IDH1 peptide vaccine. The receptor set was obtained from a man younger than 35 with glioma. Some clones in this sample may be carry-over from other donors' samples. Each CDR3 is given with its conserved first and last residue. Fields, in order: CDR3 DNA, CDR3 protein, clone size, D gene, V gene, J gene. A D gene is named only where the DNA matches it firmly. The listing skips clone size in some rows; elsewhere it reads once, few, many or a size class.

TGTGCCAGCAGTCACCCCCAAGCAGGCTACGAGCAGTACTTC	CASSHPQAGYEQYF	-	-	TRBV6-5	TRBJ2-7
TGTGCCAGCAGCGCAACAGGGGTCGCTAATGAAAAACTGTTTTTT	CASSATGVANEKLFF	-	TRBD1	TRBV9	TRBJ1-4
TGTGCCAGTAGCCCTGGGGGCTGGGGCACTGAAGCTTTCTTT	CASSPGGWGTEAFF	few	-	TRBV19	TRBJ1-1
TGTGCCAGCAGTGAAGTTGGGGACAGGGGGTTAGCAGACAATCAGCCCCAGCATTTT	CASSEVGDRGLADNQPQHF	-	TRBD1	TRBV2	TRBJ1-5
TGTGCCAGCAGTTGGACAGCTTCTGGAAACACCATATATTTT	CASSWTASGNTIYF	few	-	TRBV6-1	TRBJ1-3
TGTGCCAGCAGCTTAGACACTGAAGCTTTCTTT	CASSLDTEAFF	-	-	TRBV11-1	TRBJ1-1
TGTGCCAGCAGTTACAACAGATTAATGAACACTGAAGCTTTCTTT	CASSYNRLMNTEAFF	-	-	TRBV6-5	TRBJ1-1
TGTGCCAGCAGTGAAGCGCAGAGGGGTTTCGGAAACACCATATATTTT	CASSEAQRGFGNTIYF	few	-	TRBV2	TRBJ1-3
TGTGCCAGCTCCCCGTTGACAGAAAACACTGAAGCTTTCTTT	CASSPLTENTEAFF	-	-	TRBV18	TRBJ1-1
TGTGCCAGCAGTTTATATGCCCCGGGGCGACGCTCCTACGAGCAGTACTTC	CASSLYAPGRRSYEQYF	-	-	TRBV27	TRBJ2-7
TGCGCCAGCAGCTACGGACAGGGGGTTACTGAAGCTTTCTTT	CASSYGQGVTEAFF	-	TRBD1	TRBV4-3	TRBJ1-1
TGTGCCAGCTCCAGACAGGGTCCCCTTGATCAGCCCCAGCATTTT	CASSRQGPLDQPQHF	-	TRBD1	TRBV18	TRBJ1-5
TGTGCCAGCAGCTTAGAACGGGGCCGCGCTTTCTTT	CASSLERGRAFF	few	-	TRBV11-1	TRBJ1-1
TGTGCCAGCAGCCCGGGCGGGCCCGGGGAGCTGTTTTTT	CASSPGGPGELFF	once	-	TRBV7-2	TRBJ2-2
TGTGCCAGCAGTTACTCAGGGGGTGGCTACACCTTC	CASSYSGGGYTF	once	-	TRBV6-5	TRBJ1-2
TGTGCTAGTGGCCCAGCGGGAGGGATCGATGAGCAGTTCTTC	CASGPAGGIDEQFF	-	TRBD2	TRBV12-5	TRBJ2-1
TGTGCCAGTAGTATGGGACAGAGGAGCACCGGGGAGCTGTTTTTT	CASSMGQRSTGELFF	-	TRBD1	TRBV19	TRBJ2-2
TGCGCCAGCAGCTTGGAGGGTGGAAACACCATATATTTT	CASSLEGGNTIYF	-	-	TRBV5-1	TRBJ1-3
TGTGCCAGCAGGATACTCGGCGGGCTTGAAGCTTTCTTT	CASRILGGLEAFF	-	-	TRBV6-1	TRBJ1-1
TGTGCCAGCAGCTTAGTACAAGAGACCCAGTACTTC	CASSLVQETQYF	few	-	TRBV7-2	TRBJ2-5
TGTGCCAGCAGCGCCCGGGACCGTCCTGGGGATATGGAGCTGTTTTTT	CASSARDRPGDMELFF	-	-	TRBV9	TRBJ2-2
TGTGCCAGCAGTTACCGGGTCGACTCTGAAGCTTTCTTT	CASSYRVDSEAFF	-	-	TRBV6-5	TRBJ1-1
TGTGCCAGCAGCCGTATGACAGGGGTGGGAACAGATACGCAGTATTTT	CASSRMTGVGTDTQYF	once	TRBD1	TRBV5-6	TRBJ2-3
TGCGCCAGCAGCCGAGAGGGCGTGGTGGCCAACGTCCTGACTTTC	CASSREGVVANVLTF	-	-	TRBV5-1	TRBJ2-6
TGTGCCAGCAGCTTTGACTGGGGAGAGACCCAGTACTTC	CASSFDWGETQYF	once	-	TRBV5-6	TRBJ2-5
TGTGCCACCAGCAGATACCTTAAAAAGGATGTGGGCAATCAGCCCCAGCATTTT	CATSRYLKKDVGNQPQHF	once	-	TRBV15	TRBJ1-5
TGTGCCAGCAGCATGTCGGGACAGCCATTGTACGAGCAGTACTTC	CASSMSGQPLYEQYF	-	TRBD1	TRBV7-2	TRBJ2-7